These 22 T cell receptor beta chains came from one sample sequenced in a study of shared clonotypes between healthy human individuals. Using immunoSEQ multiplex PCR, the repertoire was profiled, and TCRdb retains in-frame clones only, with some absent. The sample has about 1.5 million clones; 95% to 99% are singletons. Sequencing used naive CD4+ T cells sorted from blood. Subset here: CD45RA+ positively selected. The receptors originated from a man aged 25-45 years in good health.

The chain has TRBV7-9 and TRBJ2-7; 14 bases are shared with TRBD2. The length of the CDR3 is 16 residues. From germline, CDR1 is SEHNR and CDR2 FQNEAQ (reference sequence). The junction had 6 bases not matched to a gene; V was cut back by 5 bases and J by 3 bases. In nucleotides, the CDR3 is TGTGCCAGCAGCGGTTCCGGGACTAGCGGGAGCTACGAGCAGTACTTC. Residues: CASSGSGTSGSYEQYF.

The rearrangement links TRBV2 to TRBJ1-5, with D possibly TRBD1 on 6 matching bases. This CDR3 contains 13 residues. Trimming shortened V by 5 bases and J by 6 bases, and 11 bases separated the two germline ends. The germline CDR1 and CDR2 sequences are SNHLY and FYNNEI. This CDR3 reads CASSTGLAQPQHF. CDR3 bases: TGTGCCAGCAGTACAGGGTTGGCTCAGCCCCAGCATTTT. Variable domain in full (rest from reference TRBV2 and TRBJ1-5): EPEVTQTPSHQVTQMGQEVILRCVPISNHLYFYWYRQILGQKVEFLVSFYNNEISEKSEIFDDQFSVERPDGSNFTLKIRSTKLEDSAMYFCASSTGLAQPQHFGDGTRLSIL.

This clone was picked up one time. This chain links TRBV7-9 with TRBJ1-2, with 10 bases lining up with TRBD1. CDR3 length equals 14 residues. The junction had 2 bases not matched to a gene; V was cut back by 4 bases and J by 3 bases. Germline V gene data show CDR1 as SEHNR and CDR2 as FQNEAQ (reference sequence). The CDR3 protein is CASSSTGGDYGYTF. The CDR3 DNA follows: TGTGCCAGCAGCTCGACAGGGGGCGACTATGGCTACACCTTC. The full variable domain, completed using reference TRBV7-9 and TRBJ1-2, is DTGVSQNPRHKITKRGQNVTFRCDPISEHNRLYWYRQTLGQGPEFLTYFQNEAQLEKSRLLSDRFSAERPKGSFSTLEIQRTEQGDSAMYLCASSSTGGDYGYTFGSGTRLTVV.

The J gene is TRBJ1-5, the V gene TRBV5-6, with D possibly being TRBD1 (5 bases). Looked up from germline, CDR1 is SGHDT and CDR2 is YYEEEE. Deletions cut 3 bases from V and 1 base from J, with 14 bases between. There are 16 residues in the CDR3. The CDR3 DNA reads TGTGCCAGCAGCTCTTCTAAGGGACGGAGCAATCAGCCCCAGCATTTT. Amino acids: CASSSSKGRSNQPQHF.

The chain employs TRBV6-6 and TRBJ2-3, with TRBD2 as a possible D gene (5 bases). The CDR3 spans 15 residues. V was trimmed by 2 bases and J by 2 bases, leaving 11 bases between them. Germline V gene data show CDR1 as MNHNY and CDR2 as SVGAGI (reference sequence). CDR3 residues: CASSYIGLTTDTQYF. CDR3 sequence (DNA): TGTGCCAGCAGTTACATTGGACTCACCACAGATACGCAGTATTTT.

CDR3 DNA sequence: TGTGCCAGCAAGTCGGTCAGGGGAATAGGGGATACGCAGTATTTT. It translates to CASKSVRGIGDTQYF. V gene TRBV2 combines with J gene TRBJ2-3, with D maybe TRBD1 (6 bases). CDR1 and CDR2 (germline): SNHLY, FYNNEI. V shed 7 bases and J shed 6 bases, with 20 bases lying between them. The CDR3 loop spans 15 amino acids.

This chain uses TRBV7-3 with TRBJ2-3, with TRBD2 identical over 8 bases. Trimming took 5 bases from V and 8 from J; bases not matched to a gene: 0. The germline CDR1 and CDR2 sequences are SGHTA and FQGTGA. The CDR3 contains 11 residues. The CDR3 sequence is CASSRGGTQYF. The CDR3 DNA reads TGTGCCAGCAGCCGGGGGGGTACGCAGTATTTT.

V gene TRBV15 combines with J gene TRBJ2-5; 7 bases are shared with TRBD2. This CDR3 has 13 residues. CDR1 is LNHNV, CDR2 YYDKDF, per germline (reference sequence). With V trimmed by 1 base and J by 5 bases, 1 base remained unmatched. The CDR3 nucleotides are TGTGCCACCAGCAGAGTGGGGGGGGAGACCCAGTACTTC. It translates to CATSRVGGETQYF.

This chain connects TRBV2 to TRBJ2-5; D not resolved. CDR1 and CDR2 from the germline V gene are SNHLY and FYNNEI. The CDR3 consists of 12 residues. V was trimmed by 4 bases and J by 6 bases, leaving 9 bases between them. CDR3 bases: TGTGCCAGCAGTGCCGCGGAGAAGACCCAGTACTTC. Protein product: CASSAAEKTQYF. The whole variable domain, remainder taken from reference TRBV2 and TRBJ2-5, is EPEVTQTPSHQVTQMGQEVILRCVPISNHLYFYWYRQILGQKVEFLVSFYNNEISEKSEIFDDQFSVERPDGSNFTLKIRSTKLEDSAMYFCASSAAEKTQYFGPGTRLLVL.

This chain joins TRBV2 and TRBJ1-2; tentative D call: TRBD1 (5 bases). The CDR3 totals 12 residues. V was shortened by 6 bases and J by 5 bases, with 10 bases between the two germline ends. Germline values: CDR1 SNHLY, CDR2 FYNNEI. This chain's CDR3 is CASRRDGYGYTF. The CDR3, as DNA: TGTGCCAGCAGACGGGACGGTTATGGCTACACCTTC.

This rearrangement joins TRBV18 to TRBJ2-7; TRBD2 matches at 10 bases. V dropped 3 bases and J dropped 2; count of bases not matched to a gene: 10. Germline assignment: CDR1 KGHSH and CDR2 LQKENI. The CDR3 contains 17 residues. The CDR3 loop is CASSPLRTSGETYEQYF. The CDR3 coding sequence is TGTGCCAGCTCACCTCTCCGGACTAGCGGCGAAACCTACGAGCAGTACTTC.

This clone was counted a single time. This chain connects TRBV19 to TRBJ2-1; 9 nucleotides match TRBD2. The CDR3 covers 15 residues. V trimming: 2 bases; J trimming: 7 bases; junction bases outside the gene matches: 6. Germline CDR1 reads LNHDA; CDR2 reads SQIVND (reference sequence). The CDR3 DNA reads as TGTGCCAGTAGTATAAGGCTAGCGGGAAGTAATGAGCAGTTCTTC. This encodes CASSIRLAGSNEQFF.

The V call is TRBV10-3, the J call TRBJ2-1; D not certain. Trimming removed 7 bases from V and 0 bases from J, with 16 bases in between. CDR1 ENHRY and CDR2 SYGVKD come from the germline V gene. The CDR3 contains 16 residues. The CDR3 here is CAITDNPEYSYNEQFF. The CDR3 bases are TGTGCCATCACCGATAATCCTGAGTACTCCTACAATGAGCAGTTCTTC.

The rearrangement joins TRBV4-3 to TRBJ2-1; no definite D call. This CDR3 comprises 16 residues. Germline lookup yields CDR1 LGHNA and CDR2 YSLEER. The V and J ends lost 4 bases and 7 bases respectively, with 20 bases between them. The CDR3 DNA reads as TGCGCCAGCAGCCCCCGGATAGGGCGCGATGGGAATGAGCAGTTCTTC. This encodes CASSPRIGRDGNEQFF.

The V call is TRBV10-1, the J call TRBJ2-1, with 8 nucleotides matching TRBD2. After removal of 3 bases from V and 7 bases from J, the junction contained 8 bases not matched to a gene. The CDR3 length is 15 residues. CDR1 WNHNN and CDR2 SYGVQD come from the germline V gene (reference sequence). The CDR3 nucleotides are TGCGCCAGCAGTGACCACGGGAGGGACCGAAATGAGCAGTTCTTC. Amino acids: CASSDHGRDRNEQFF.

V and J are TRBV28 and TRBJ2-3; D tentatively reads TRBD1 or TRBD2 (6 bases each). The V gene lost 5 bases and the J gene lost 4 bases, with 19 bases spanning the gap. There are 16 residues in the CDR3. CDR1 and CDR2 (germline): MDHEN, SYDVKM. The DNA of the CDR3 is TGTGCCAGCAGTAAACAGGGAACGAGGAGGGCAGATACGCAGTATTTT. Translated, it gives CASSKQGTRRADTQYF.

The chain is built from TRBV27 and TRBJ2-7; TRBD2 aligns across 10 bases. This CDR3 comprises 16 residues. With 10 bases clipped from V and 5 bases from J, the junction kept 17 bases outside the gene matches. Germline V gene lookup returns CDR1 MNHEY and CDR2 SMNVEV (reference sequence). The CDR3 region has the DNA TGTGCCACCTTCGGAGCGGGAGGGCCTTTTGCAGACGAGCAGTACTTC. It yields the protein CATFGAGGPFADEQYF.

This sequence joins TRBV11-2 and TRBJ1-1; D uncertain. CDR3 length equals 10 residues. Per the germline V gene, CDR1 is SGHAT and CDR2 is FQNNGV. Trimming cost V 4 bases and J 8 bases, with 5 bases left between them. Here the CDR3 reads CASSSVEAFF. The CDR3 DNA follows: TGTGCCAGCAGCTCAGTGGAAGCTTTCTTT.

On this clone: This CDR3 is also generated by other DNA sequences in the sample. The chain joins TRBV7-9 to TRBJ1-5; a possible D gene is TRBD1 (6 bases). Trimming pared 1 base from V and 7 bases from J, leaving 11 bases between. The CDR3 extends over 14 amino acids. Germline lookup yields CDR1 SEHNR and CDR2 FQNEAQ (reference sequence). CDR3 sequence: CASSLEGGGQPQHF. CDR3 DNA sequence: TGTGCCAGCAGCTTAGAGGGGGGGGGACAGCCCCAGCATTTT.

CDR3 amino acids: CASSLSLAELGRGDEQFF. The CDR3 DNA reads as TGTGCCAGCAGCTTATCCCTAGCGGAGTTGGGTCGTGGCGATGAGCAGTTCTTC. V gene TRBV13 combines with J gene TRBJ2-1; 7 bases are shared with TRBD2. J gave up 8 bases and V 2 bases, and 18 bases lay outside the gene matches. CDR3 size: 18 residues. Germline values: CDR1 PRHDT, CDR2 FYEKMQ (reference sequence). Variable domain in full (rest from reference TRBV13 and TRBJ2-1): AAGVIQSPRHLIKEKRETATLKCYPIPRHDTVYWYQQGPGQDPQFLISFYEKMQSDKGSIPDRFSAQQFSDYHSELNMSSLELGDSALYFCASSLSLAELGRGDEQFFGPGTRLTVL.

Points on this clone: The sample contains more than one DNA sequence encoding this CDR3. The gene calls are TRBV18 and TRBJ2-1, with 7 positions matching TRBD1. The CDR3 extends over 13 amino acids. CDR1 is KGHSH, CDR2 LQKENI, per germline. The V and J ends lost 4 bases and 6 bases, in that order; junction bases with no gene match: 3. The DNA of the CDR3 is TGTGCCAGCTCACGTGACAGGGCCAATGAGCAGTTCTTC. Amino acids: CASSRDRANEQFF.

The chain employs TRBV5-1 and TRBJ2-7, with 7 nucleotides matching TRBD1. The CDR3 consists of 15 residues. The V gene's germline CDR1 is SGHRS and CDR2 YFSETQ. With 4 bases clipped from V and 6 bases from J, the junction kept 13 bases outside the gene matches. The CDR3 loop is CASSPNRQGFGEQYF. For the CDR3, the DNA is TGCGCCAGCAGCCCGAACCGACAGGGTTTTGGCGAGCAGTACTTC.